Below are 30 T cell receptor beta chains sequenced from a single sample in a study of T cells after yellow fever vaccination. TCRdb ran MiXCR on the 5' RACE reads and lists one entry per CDR3 protein. This table holds about 300,000 distinct CDR3 sequences, about 4% found once. Sequenced material: PBMCs, taken 5 days after the yellow fever booster vaccination. The source is a man younger than 35 who received the YFV17D yellow fever vaccine.

This clonotype occurred a few times. This chain links TRBV7-8 with TRBJ2-2; D gene ambiguous. The V gene's germline CDR1 is SGHVS and CDR2 FQNEAQ. The CDR3 spans 16 residues. V lost 0 bases and J 1 base, leaving 9 bases between the germline ends. The CDR3 spells CASSLAMALNTGELFF. The CDR3 bases are TGTGCCAGCAGCTTAGCGATGGCCCTGAACACCGGGGAGCTGTTTTTT.

Ten or more counts support this clonotype. J is TRBJ2-3 and V is TRBV5-1; the D call may be TRBD1 or TRBD2 (6 bases each). This CDR3 is built from 16 residues. Per germline, CDR1 SGHRS and CDR2 YFSETQ. Trimming pared 3 bases from V and 2 bases from J, leaving 16 bases between. The CDR3 DNA reads TGCGCCAGCAGCTCAGACGGGGGCCAGGCCACAGATACGCAGTATTTT. Translation gives CASSSDGGQATDTQYF.

The gene calls are TRBV19 and TRBJ1-2, with TRBD1 identical over 8 bases. Looked up from germline, CDR1 is LNHDA and CDR2 is SQIVND (reference sequence). V gave up 5 bases and J gave up 4 bases; unmatched junction bases: 15. CDR3 size: 17 residues. CDR3 nucleotides: TGTGCCAGTAGTCCAAACCTGGACAGGGCTTTTCGCTATGGCTACACCTTC. Its translation: CASSPNLDRAFRYGYTF.

There are a few counts of this clonotype. This sequence joins TRBV7-6 and TRBJ2-1, with 10 bases lining up with TRBD1. V shed 5 bases, J shed 6 bases, and the junction held 13 bases outside the gene matches. CDR1 and CDR2 (germline): SGHVS, FNYEAQ. CDR3 length: 17 residues. Written as DNA, the CDR3 is TGTGCCAGCAGCCCCCCTTGGGGGGACAGGGGAAGCAATGAGCAGTTCTTC. Translation gives CASSPPWGDRGSNEQFF.

There are many counts of this clonotype. The chain is built from TRBV24-1 and TRBJ2-3; 10 bases agree with TRBD2. Germline V gives CDR1 KGHDR, CDR2 SFDVKD. The CDR3 is made up of 14 amino acids. V gave up 6 bases and J gave up 1 base; unmatched junction bases: 0. The CDR3 DNA sequence: TGTGCCACCAGTCTAGCGGGGGGCACAGATACGCAGTATTTT. This gives the protein CATSLAGGTDTQYF.

This chain links TRBV6-5 with TRBJ1-6, with TRBD1 matching over 7 bases. V was clipped by 6 bases and J by 8 bases; unmatched bases: 10. Germline loops: CDR1 MNHEY, CDR2 SVGAGI. The CDR3 covers 15 residues. CDR3 DNA: TGTGCCAGCAGCCCCCGGGACAGACCTTATTCACCCCTCCACTTT. It codes for CASSPRDRPYSPLHF.

CDR3 nucleotide sequence: TGTGCCAGCAGTGAAATAACAGGCGCTTTCCAAGAGACCCAGTACTTC. Translating gives CASSEITGAFQETQYF. The chain employs TRBV6-1 and TRBJ2-5, with TRBD1 as a possible D gene (5 bases). Trimming removed 2 bases at V and 1 base at J, with 14 bases between. This CDR3 has 16 amino acids. Looked up from germline, CDR1 is MNHNS and CDR2 is SASEGT.

The chain combines TRBV12-3 or TRBV12-4 with TRBJ2-3; D unclear. V was trimmed by 7 bases and J by 5 bases, leaving 7 bases between them. The CDR3 runs 11 residues. The CDR3 protein is CASTLLDTQYF. The CDR3 DNA follows: TGTGCCAGCACCCTATTAGATACGCAGTATTTT.

This clonotype has more than one count but fewer than ten. The chain has TRBV4-1 and TRBJ1-5, with D perhaps TRBD1 (6 bases). There are 16 residues in the CDR3. With 0 bases removed from V and 9 bases from J, the gap between germline ends came to 18 bases. Germline CDR1 reads MGHRA; CDR2 reads YSYEKL. The CDR3 reads CASSQDLRGGVRPQHF. The CDR3 nucleotides are TGCGCCAGCAGCCAAGATTTAAGGGGGGGTGTGCGGCCCCAGCATTTT.

Ten or more counts support this clonotype. The CDR3 DNA reads as TGTGCCAGCAGTTACCCGGGACAACCCCAGCATTTT. Translated: CASSYPGQPQHF. The chain couples TRBV6-5 to TRBJ1-5; tentative D call: TRBD1 (6 bases). The V gene lost 2 bases and the J gene lost 10 bases, with 9 bases spanning the gap. CDR1 and CDR2 (germline): MNHEY, SVGAGI. This CDR3 contains 12 residues.

This clonotype was observed a handful of times. The chain links TRBV21-1 to TRBJ1-1. TRBV21-1 is a recognized pseudogene. The CDR3 sequence is 19 residues long. In DNA form, the CDR3 reads TGTGCCAGCAGCAAAGGGAGTCCGTCAGGGCCGAACCTTGAGACTGAAGCTTTCTTT. Translated: CASSKGSPSGPNLETEAFF.

This clonotype was counted only a few times. V usage is TRBV20-1 and J usage is TRBJ2-7; no reliable D call. CDR3 size: 12 residues. V gave up 0 bases and J gave up 5 bases, with 8 bases separating them. Germline CDR1 and CDR2: DFQATT and SNEGSKA (reference sequence). CDR3 DNA sequence: TGCAGTGCTAGAGATATGCGGAACGAGCAGTACTTC. Translation: CSARDMRNEQYF.

This clonotype showed up just a few times. The CDR3 nucleotides read TGCGCCAGCAGCTTGGATGGCAGGCGGGAAGCTAACTATGGCTACACCTTC. Its protein product is CASSLDGRREANYGYTF. The chain joins TRBV5-1 to TRBJ1-2; D unclear. The V gene's germline CDR1 is SGHRS and CDR2 YFSETQ. The CDR3 has 17 residues. The ends were cut back, 0 bases at V and 0 bases at J, with 15 bases in the middle.

This clonotype was found many times. The chain uses TRBV5-1 and TRBJ2-5; tentatively, D is TRBD1 (5 bases). V was shortened by 0 bases and J by 4 bases, with 7 bases between the two germline ends. From germline, CDR1 is SGHRS and CDR2 YFSETQ. CDR3 length: 13 amino acids. The CDR3, as DNA: TGCGCCAGCAGCTTGGGACAGATAGAGACCCAGTACTTC. The encoded protein is CASSLGQIETQYF.

This clonotype was counted many times. This chain connects TRBV7-9 to TRBJ2-7; possible D gene TRBD1, 5 bases. The CDR3 is made up of 14 amino acids. Germline V gene lookup returns CDR1 SEHNR and CDR2 FQNEAQ (reference sequence). The V gene lost 3 bases and the J gene lost 7 bases, with 16 bases spanning the gap. CDR3 DNA sequence: TGTGCCAGCAGCTTTTCGGGCAGGGCGGTAGAGCAGTACGTC. Translation gives CASSFSGRAVEQYV.

This clonotype was recorded at least ten times. The J gene is TRBJ2-5, the V gene TRBV5-1; 10 nucleotides agree with TRBD2. Trimming at V came to 5 bases and at J to 5 bases, leaving 12 bases not matched to a gene. The CDR3 spans 16 residues. Germline V gene sequence: CDR1 SGHRS, CDR2 YFSETQ. The CDR3 DNA reads as TGCGCCAGCAGTCGCCTTCTAGCGGGGGCTGTTGAGACCCAGTACTTC. This encodes CASSRLLAGAVETQYF. Together with reference TRBV5-1 and TRBJ2-5, the CDR3 gives the full variable domain: KAGVTQTPRYLIKTRGQQVTLSCSPISGHRSVSWYQQTPGQGLQFLFEYFSETQRNKGNFPGRFSGRQFSNSRSEMNVSTLELGDSALYLCASSRLLAGAVETQYFGPGTRLLVL.

In its sample, this clonotype was seen a few times. The V call is TRBV2, the J call TRBJ1-6; D is unresolved. V was shortened by 1 base and J by 13 bases, with 8 bases between the two germline ends. This CDR3 spans 12 amino acids. The germline V gene has CDR1 SNHLY and CDR2 FYNNEI. The CDR3 DNA follows: TGTGCCAGCAGTGAAGGGAGTCGCCCCCTCCACTTT. Residues: CASSEGSRPLHF.

This clonotype has a handful of counts. This rearrangement joins TRBV18 to TRBJ1-2; D not resolved. Trimming pared 5 bases from V and 4 bases from J, leaving 11 bases between. The CDR3 runs 13 residues. CDR1 and CDR2 (germline): KGHSH, LQKENI. In DNA, the CDR3 is TGTGCCAGCTCATCCGACACAGCCTATGGCTACACCTTC. It translates to CASSSDTAYGYTF.

This clonotype was recorded many times. The junction and the germline gene differ at one end; a read error may be behind it. The chain employs TRBV7-7 and TRBJ2-5; TRBD1 is a possible D gene (6 bases). Germline CDR1 and CDR2: SSHAT and FNYEAQ (reference sequence). This CDR3 is 15 amino acids long. The chain's CDR3 is CASSRNYQGRETQYF. CDR3 bases: TGTGCTAGCAGCCGCAACTATCAGGGGCGGGAGACCCAGTACTTC.

This clonotype was seen ten or more times. This chain uses TRBV10-3 with TRBJ1-1; D uncertain. Germline CDR1 and CDR2: ENHRY and SYGVKD. V lost 3 bases and J lost 4, with 12 bases in between. The length of the CDR3 is 14 residues. The CDR3, as DNA: TGTGCCATCAGTGAAGGCCGAGTAGGCACTGAAGCTTTCTTT. Translated: CAISEGRVGTEAFF.

V and J are TRBV12-3 or TRBV12-4 and TRBJ1-1; D remains ambiguous. V dropped 5 bases and J dropped 0 bases, with 10 bases sitting between them. The CDR3 runs to 14 residues. In nucleotides, the CDR3 is TGTGCCAGCAGTCCCTGGCCCATGAACACTGAAGCTTTCTTT. Translating it yields CASSPWPMNTEAFF.

This clonotype was seen only a few times. This chain links TRBV7-2 with TRBJ2-1; TRBD2 matches at 8 bases. V gave up 3 bases and J gave up 4 bases; unmatched junction bases: 11. CDR3 length: 17 amino acids. CDR1 is SGHTA and CDR2 is FQGNSA in the germline V gene. In nucleotides, the CDR3 is TGTGCCAGCAGCTTCCCTAAGAGCCGGGGGGGTTACAATGAGCAGTTCTTC. It translates to CASSFPKSRGGYNEQFF.

The chain couples TRBV4-3 to TRBJ1-6, with D hard to call. The CDR3 sequence is 17 residues long. V dropped 0 bases and J dropped 10 bases, with 19 bases sitting between them. Germline V gene lookup returns CDR1 LGHNA and CDR2 YSLEER. CDR3 region: CASSQDNGGMMGSPLHF. As DNA, the CDR3 is TGCGCCAGCAGCCAAGACAACGGAGGTATGATGGGCTCACCCCTCCACTTT.

This clonotype occurred a few times. V usage is TRBV9 and J usage is TRBJ2-5; 7 positions agree with TRBD1. The trim removed 3 bases at V and 5 bases at J, leaving 10 bases unmatched. The CDR3 length is 15 residues. Germline CDR1 reads SGDLS; CDR2 reads YYNGEE. CDR3 residues: CASSAGTVSGETQYF. In DNA, the CDR3 is TGTGCCAGCAGCGCCGGGACAGTCTCAGGGGAGACCCAGTACTTC.

This clonotype was observed a handful of times. The rearrangement links TRBV20-1 to TRBJ1-5, with no clear D. The CDR3 is 14 amino acids. In germline, CDR1 is DFQATT, CDR2 SNEGSKA (reference sequence). The V end was cut by 1 base, the J end by 3 bases, with 10 bases between. CDR3 DNA: TGCAGTGCTAGAGGGCGGGGTTACAATCAGCCCCAGCATTTT. This sequence encodes CSARGRGYNQPQHF.

DNA of the CDR3: TGTGCCAGCAGCGGATACAGAGGCAGCCTTGGCAATGAGCAGTTCTTC. Its translation is CASSGYRGSLGNEQFF. The chain is built from TRBV9 and TRBJ2-1; no reliable D call. The CDR3 has 16 residues. Germline CDR1 reads SGDLS; CDR2 reads YYNGEE. Trimming pared 3 bases from V and 6 bases from J, leaving 19 bases between.

Many counts were recorded for this clonotype. The limits of the CDR3 on the DNA are not certain, so only TCRdb's listed CDR3 is given. The chain recombines TRBV9 with TRBJ1-4; the D segment call TRBD1 is taken from the table without a DNA check. Germline V lookup: CDR1 SGDLS, CDR2 YYNGEE. The CDR3 numbers 12 amino acids, ends counted. This CDR3 is CASSVGQGAVTF.

This clonotype occurred many times. The CDR3 is CASSLVPGYTGELFF. CDR3 nucleotides: TGTGCCAGCAGCTTAGTCCCGGGATACACCGGGGAGCTGTTTTTT. The rearrangement links TRBV7-2 to TRBJ2-2; tentatively, D is TRBD2 (5 bases). CDR1 is SGHTA and CDR2 is FQGNSA in the germline V gene. V was cut by 1 base and J by 3 bases, with 9 bases left in between. The CDR3 totals 15 residues. Together with reference TRBV7-2 and TRBJ2-2, the CDR3 gives the full variable domain: GAGVSQSPSNKVTEKGKDVELRCDPISGHTALYWYRQSLGQGLEFLIYFQGNSAPDKSGLPSDRFSAERTGGSVSTLTIQRTQQEDSAVYLCASSLVPGYTGELFFGEGSRLTVL.

This clonotype has ten or more counts. The chain combines TRBV18 with TRBJ2-1; 7 bases are shared with TRBD1. J was trimmed by 9 bases and V by 6 bases; bases with no gene match: 11. This CDR3 is built from 14 residues. Germline assignment: CDR1 KGHSH and CDR2 LQKENI. Here the CDR3 reads CASSFTGVDGEQFF. The DNA for the CDR3 is TGTGCCAGCTCGTTCACAGGGGTGGATGGTGAGCAGTTCTTC.

The rearrangement links TRBV20-1 to TRBJ2-7, with 7 bases that match TRBD1. Germline lookup yields CDR1 DFQATT and CDR2 SNEGSKA (reference sequence). J gave up 2 bases and V 2 bases, and 6 bases lay outside the gene matches. The CDR3 runs 14 residues. The CDR3 loop is CSARSRGPPYEQYF. CDR3 nucleotide sequence: TGCAGTGCTAGATCAAGGGGGCCGCCCTACGAGCAGTACTTC.